Shown below are 13 T cell receptor beta chains from a single sample sequenced in a study of T cells in Graves' hyperthyroidism and ophthalmopathy. What was amplified from RNA transcripts were TCR beta CDR3 regions. The primer set for the first-round RT-PCR of the TCR CDR3 was HTBI. TCRdb ran MiXCR on the multiplex PCR reads and lists one entry per CDR3 protein. Among a few hundred thousand distinct CDR3 sequences listed, roughly 50% were seen once. Sequencing was done on a sample of peripheral blood or thyroid tissue (not recorded which). The receptors shown here come from a woman in her late teens or twenties with Graves' hyperthyroidism.

CDR3 residues: CASSWTGEETQHF. The CDR3 nucleotides are TGTGCCAGCAGTTGGACAGGGGAAGAGACCCAGCATTTT. The chain joins TRBV28 to TRBJ1-5; TRBD1 matches at 9 bases. V lost 4 bases and J lost 11; bases outside the gene matches: 6. CDR3 length: 13 residues. Germline V gives CDR1 MDHEN, CDR2 SYDVKM.

This clonotype has ten or more counts. The rearrangement joins TRBV29-1 to TRBJ2-2, with D maybe TRBD2 (6 bases). Germline values: CDR1 SQVTM, CDR2 ANQGSEA. V lost 6 bases and J 4 bases, leaving 15 bases between the germline ends. This CDR3 has 14 residues. The CDR3 nucleotides are TGCAGCGTAGGGGACCATAGCGGCACCGGGGAGCTGTTTTTT. It encodes CSVGDHSGTGELFF.

This clonotype has a count of ten or more. This rearrangement joins TRBV12-3 or TRBV12-4 to TRBJ1-3, with D uncertain. The V gene lost 10 bases and the J gene lost 0 bases, with 10 bases spanning the gap. CDR3 length: 13 residues. Here the CDR3 reads CATEDSSGNTIYF. CDR3 coding DNA: TGTGCCACCGAGGATAGCTCTGGAAACACCATATATTTT.

The V gene is TRBV9, the J gene TRBJ1-1; tentatively, D is TRBD1 (5 bases). Germline V gene data show CDR1 as SGDLS and CDR2 as YYNGEE. Trimming took 0 bases from V and 4 from J, leaving 10 bases between them. CDR3 size: 14 residues. CDR3 in amino acids: CASSVGAGPTEAFF. The CDR3 DNA reads as TGTGCCAGCAGCGTAGGGGCAGGGCCCACTGAAGCTTTCTTT.

This clonotype occurred many times. For the CDR3, the DNA is TGTGCCAGCAGACCCGGGACTACTTCTGAGACCCAGTACTTC. This sequence encodes CASRPGTTSETQYF. The chain links TRBV12-3 or TRBV12-4 to TRBJ2-5; 7 nucleotides match TRBD2. J lost 5 bases, V lost 6 bases, and 9 bases had no gene match. This CDR3 has 14 residues.

The chain employs TRBV20-1 and TRBJ2-1, with 7 bases matching TRBD2. The trim removed 0 bases at V and 8 bases at J, leaving 13 bases unmatched. CDR1 and CDR2 from the germline V gene are DFQATT and SNEGSKA (reference sequence). This CDR3 has 16 amino acids. DNA of the CDR3: TGCAGTGCTAGAGATCGACTAGCAGGGATTGCGGATGAGCAGTTCTTC. This sequence encodes CSARDRLAGIADEQFF.

V is TRBV2 and J is TRBJ2-5, with 8 nucleotides matching TRBD2. In germline, CDR1 is SNHLY, CDR2 FYNNEI. This CDR3 comprises 14 residues. Trimming cost V 1 base and J 5 bases; bases outside gene matches: 3. The CDR3, as DNA: TGTGCCAGCAGTGAAGGAGCGGGAGAGGAGACCCAGTACTTC. Translating gives CASSEGAGEETQYF.

This clonotype was found once. The gene calls are TRBV12-3 or TRBV12-4 and TRBJ2-5; the match to TRBD2 covers 16 bases. The CDR3 length is 16 residues. Losses at the gene ends were 8 bases for V and 2 bases for J; bases not matched to a gene: 5. CDR3 amino acids: CASSGLAGGMQETQYF. The DNA of the CDR3 is TGTGCCAGCTCGGGACTAGCGGGAGGGATGCAAGAGACCCAGTACTTC.

The chain recombines TRBV7-9 with TRBJ1-4; 10 bases match TRBD1. The V gene's germline CDR1 is SEHNR and CDR2 FQNEAQ (reference sequence). The CDR3 is 17 amino acids. V shed 5 bases, J shed 5 bases, and the junction held 11 bases outside the gene matches. CDR3 amino acids: CASSQTPGQGWNEKLFF. The CDR3, as DNA: TGTGCCAGCAGCCAAACCCCGGGACAGGGGTGGAATGAAAAACTGTTTTTT.

The chain combines TRBV4-3 with TRBJ2-7; 15 positions agree with TRBD2. The V and J ends lost 2 bases and 6 bases, in that order; junction bases with no gene match: 14. The CDR3 consists of 19 residues. Germline CDR1 and CDR2: LGHNA and YSLEER. As DNA, the CDR3 is TGCGCCAGCAGCCAACCTACCGGGACTAGCGGGAGGTTTGTGAGCGAGCAGTACTTC. Residues: CASSQPTGTSGRFVSEQYF.

In the case of this clonotype: A much larger clone lies a single base off, so this may be a read error. This rearrangement joins TRBV20-1 to TRBJ2-2; 12 bases are a match to TRBD2. CDR1 is DFQATT, CDR2 SNEGSKA, per germline (reference sequence). V lost 2 bases, J lost 3 bases, and 10 bases stayed unmatched. CDR3 length equals 18 residues. DNA for the CDR3: TGCAGTGCTAGATTGCTAGCGGGAGGGGTTAAGGACACCGGGGAGCTGTTTTTT. Encoded protein: CSARLLAGGVKDTGELFF.

Details on this clonotype: At one of its ends the junction is not consistent with the germline gene, which may arise from a read error. The rearrangement joins TRBV7-2 to TRBJ1-4; no definite D call. The germline V gene has CDR1 SGHTA and CDR2 FQGNSA. The CDR3 covers 15 residues. This chain's CDR3 is CASSLAGGANEKLFF. CDR3 nucleotides: TGTGCCAGCAGCCTAGCGGGAGGTGCTAATGAAAAACTGTTTTTT.

This clonotype has ten or more counts. This CDR3 is CSARDYPSRSGAFF. CDR3 sequence (DNA): TGCAGTGCTAGAGATTACCCCTCCCGATCAGGGGCTTTCTTT. This chain connects TRBV20-1 to TRBJ1-1, with D perhaps matching TRBD1 (5 bases). Per germline, CDR1 DFQATT and CDR2 SNEGSKA (reference sequence). The V end lost 0 bases, the J end lost 11 bases, and 19 bases lay between the germline ends. The CDR3 is 14 residues long.